The clone carrying this T cell receptor (beta chain) was seen many times. The antigen is not known. Researchers amplified the TCR beta CDR3 regions from RNA transcripts. The HTBI primer set served for first-round RT-PCR of the TCR CDR3. Via MiXCR, TCRdb re-called the multiplex PCR reads, giving one row per CDR3 protein. The table has a few hundred thousand distinct CDR3 sequences, approximately 15% seen once. This specimen comes from a study of T cells in Graves' hyperthyroidism and ophthalmopathy. Study background: Once the initial diagnosis was made, peripheral blood was obtained before any treatment.

Study results and limitations: With a median lead of approximately 6.4 months before onset, the model predicted ophthalmopathy.

Germline V CDR1 and CDR2: LGHNT, FRNRAP. V was pared by 6 bases and J by 3 bases, with 7 bases of the junction left unmatched. The CDR3 has 16 residues. The study left out patients who had uncontrolled infection, other autoimmune disease, pregnancy or lactation. About 9.4 ml fresh peripheral blood yielded the PBMCs. The receptor was derived from a woman aged 30 to 39 with Graves' hyperthyroidism. The chain uses TRBV12-5 and TRBJ2-1, with 11 bases that match TRBD2. The sequencing sample was made of blood. This chain's CDR3 is CASGPVLAGVYNEQFF. The CDR3 DNA reads as TGTGCTAGTGGCCCCGTACTAGCGGGAGTCTACAATGAGCAGTTCTTC.